This TCR beta chain was sequenced during a study of T cell repertoires in cytomegalovirus infection. Via MiXCR, TCRdb re-called the reads, giving one row per CDR3 protein. The sample yields around 70,000 distinct CDR3 sequences, 25% to 30% seen once. The CDR3 is 14 residues long. With 5 bases clipped from V and 12 bases from J, the junction kept 8 bases outside the gene matches. Germline CDR1 and CDR2: SGHAT and FQNNGV. Points on this clonotype: The antigen remains unidentified.

The source of this sequence is a human donor in good health (CMV status not recorded). Some clones in this sample may be carry-over from other donors' samples. The sequences come from CD8+ T cells from cultured PBMCs, collected from culture after CMV antigen stimulation. The chain couples TRBV11-2 to TRBJ1-6; 9 nucleotides line up with TRBD1. CDR3 loop: CASSATGGGEPLHF. CDR3 nucleotides: TGTGCCAGCAGCGCTACAGGGGGCGGTGAACCCCTCCACTTT.